A selection of T cell receptor beta chains follows, all from one sample in a study of blood T cell repertoires in COVID-19. TCRdb keeps only in-frame clones here, not all; method: immunoSEQ multiplex PCR. The sample shows fewer than 300,000 clones, 90% of them seen only once. Sequencing was carried out using PBMCs or T cells enriched from blood (not recorded which). These receptors were taken from a woman between 25 and 40 years old who had recovered from COVID-19. Each CDR3 is given with its conserved first and last residue. Fields, in order: V gene, D gene, clone size, J gene, CDR3 protein, CDR3 DNA. A D gene is named only where the DNA matches it firmly. Some rows mark clone size as missing; the rest say once, few, many or name a class of expanded clone.

>TRBV28|TRBD1|NA|TRBJ2-7
CASRGTGRYEQYF
TGTGCCAGCAGGGGGACAGGGCGCTACGAGCAGTACTTC
>TRBV2|NA|NA|TRBJ1-6
CASSESVPGGNSPLHF
TGTGCCAGCAGTGAGAGCGTACCGGGGGGTAATTCACCCCTCCACTTT
>TRBV11-2|TRBD2|NA|TRBJ2-1
CASSLEGLAGGSYYNEQFF
TGTGCCAGCAGCTTAGAGGGACTAGCGGGAGGGTCCTACTACAATGAGCAGTTCTTC
>TRBV9|NA|NA|TRBJ2-7
CASSVAGGNSYEQYF
TGTGCCAGCAGCGTAGCTGGAGGAAACTCCTACGAGCAGTACTTC
>TRBV19|TRBD2|NA|TRBJ2-3
CASGLAGDTQYF
TGTGCCAGTGGACTAGCGGGAGATACGCAGTATTTT
>TRBV14|TRBD1|NA|TRBJ1-4
CASSQPGQGLREKLFF
TGTGCCAGCAGCCAGCCGGGACAGGGTTTGCGGGAAAAACTGTTTTTT
>TRBV19|TRBD2|NA|TRBJ2-3
CASSLRLAGFSTDTQYF
TGTGCCAGTAGCCTTAGACTAGCGGGGTTTAGCACAGATACGCAGTATTTT
>TRBV6-1|NA|NA|TRBJ2-3
CASSDWGSSTDTQYF
TGTGCCAGCAGTGATTGGGGCTCGAGCACAGATACGCAGTATTTT
>TRBV6-5|NA|NA|TRBJ1-1
CASSYSNLHTEAFF
TGTGCCAGCAGTTACTCGAACTTGCACACTGAAGCTTTCTTT
>TRBV30|NA|NA|TRBJ1-4
CAWSVGGGGNEKLFF
TGTGCCTGGAGTGTAGGCGGCGGCGGAAATGAAAAACTGTTTTTT
>TRBV28|NA|NA|TRBJ2-7
CASTLDRGLSYEQYF
TGTGCCAGCACCCTAGACAGGGGACTATCCTACGAGCAGTACTTC
>TRBV28|NA|NA|TRBJ2-7
CASGTGNHEQYF
TGTGCCAGCGGTACAGGGAACCACGAGCAGTACTTC
>TRBV7-9|TRBD2|once|TRBJ2-3
CASRRLAGVGDTQYF
TGTGCCAGCAGGCGACTAGCGGGAGTAGGAGATACGCAGTATTTT
>TRBV7-9|NA|NA|TRBJ2-1
CASPSEWYNEQFF
TGTGCCAGCCCCTCGGAGTGGTACAATGAGCAGTTCTTC
>TRBV2|TRBD2|NA|TRBJ2-7
CASSEALREGVEQYF
TGTGCCAGCAGTGAAGCCCTGCGGGAGGGGGTCGAGCAGTACTTC
>TRBV6-5|TRBD1|NA|TRBJ2-2
CASSTDRWTGELFF
TGTGCCAGCAGTACGGACAGGTGGACCGGGGAGCTGTTTTTT
>TRBV27|NA|NA|TRBJ2-7
CASSLGQPYEQYF
TGTGCCAGCAGTTTAGGACAGCCCTACGAGCAGTACTTC
>TRBV11-2|NA|once|TRBJ2-3
CASSPSLALETSDTQYF
TGTGCCAGCAGCCCCTCCTTAGCGCTCGAAACCTCAGATACGCAGTATTTT
>TRBV18|TRBD1|NA|TRBJ2-2
CASSPRTGGSMNTGELFF
TGTGCCAGCTCACCACGGACAGGGGGCTCGATGAACACCGGGGAGCTGTTTTTT
>TRBV28|NA|few|TRBJ1-2
CASSFQGAYGYTF
TGTGCCAGCAGTTTTCAGGGTGCCTATGGCTACACCTTC
>TRBV28|TRBD1|once|TRBJ2-7
CASRKTPGTGIYEQYF
TGTGCCAGCAGAAAAACACCCGGGACAGGGATCTACGAGCAGTACTTC
>TRBV27|TRBD2|once|TRBJ2-2
CASSLKGGLARTGELFF
TGTGCCAGCAGTTTAAAGGGGGGACTAGCGCGAACCGGGGAGCTGTTTTTT
>TRBV25-1|TRBD1|NA|TRBJ1-5
CASSADRAGQPQHF
TGTGCCAGCAGTGCTGACAGGGCTGGCCAGCCCCAGCATTTT
>TRBV19|TRBD1|NA|TRBJ1-1
CASSDRDRGGTEAFF
TGTGCCAGTAGTGACCGGGACAGGGGGGGGACTGAAGCTTTCTTT
>TRBV28|TRBD2|NA|TRBJ2-3
CASSQIPGGAGMTDTQYF
TGTGCCAGCAGTCAAATTCCCGGGGGAGCGGGAATGACAGATACGCAGTATTTT
>TRBV19|TRBD1|NA|TRBJ2-3
CASSMRQGVSDTQYF
TGTGCCAGTAGTATGAGACAGGGGGTTTCAGATACGCAGTATTTT
>TRBV28|NA|once|TRBJ1-3
CASTLDSGNTIYF
TGTGCCAGCACCCTGGACAGTGGAAACACCATATATTTT
>TRBV7-3|TRBD2|NA|TRBJ2-2
CASSEHSGPNTGELFF
TGTGCCAGCAGCGAGCATAGCGGGCCCAACACCGGGGAGCTGTTTTTT
>TRBV5-1|TRBD1|NA|TRBJ2-1
CASSPRDRAIDEQFF
TGCGCCAGCAGCCCCCGGGACAGGGCTATCGATGAGCAGTTCTTC
>TRBV7-8|NA|NA|TRBJ1-1
CASSRGLSAEAFF
TGTGCCAGCAGCCGAGGACTGAGCGCTGAAGCTTTCTTT
>TRBV25-1|NA|NA|TRBJ2-2
CASSVTGPFAGELFF
TGTGCCAGCAGTGTAACAGGGCCGTTCGCCGGGGAGCTGTTTTTT
>TRBV6-1|NA|NA|TRBJ2-2
CASSEDYTWELFF
TGTGCCAGCAGTGAGGACTATACGTGGGAGCTGTTTTTT
>TRBV12-5|NA|NA|TRBJ2-1
CASGFGTRTNEQFF
TGTGCTAGTGGTTTCGGGACTCGGACCAATGAGCAGTTCTTC
>TRBV28|TRBD1|NA|TRBJ2-7
CASSSVWGQSSYEQYF
TGTGCCAGCAGTTCCGTTTGGGGACAGTCCTCCTACGAGCAGTACTTC
>TRBV5-1|TRBD1|NA|TRBJ2-7
CASSWAGTASYEQYF
TGCGCCAGCAGCTGGGCCGGGACAGCCTCTTACGAGCAGTACTTC
>TRBV18|NA|NA|TRBJ1-2
CASSPSGQLSTYGYTF
TGTGCCAGCTCACCCTCGGGACAACTCTCCACGTATGGCTACACCTTC
>TRBV28|NA|NA|TRBJ1-3
CASSLSWTIVSGNTIYF
TGTGCCAGCAGTCTCTCCTGGACTATCGTATCTGGAAACACCATATATTTT
>TRBV28|TRBD1|NA|TRBJ2-7
CASSTGTEFRTYLYEQYF
TGTGCCAGCAGCACCGGGACAGAATTTAGAACCTACCTCTACGAGCAGTACTTC
>TRBV27|NA|NA|TRBJ2-2
CASSNRDTGELFF
TGTGCCAGCAGCAACCGCGACACCGGGGAGCTGTTTTTT
>TRBV11-1|NA|NA|TRBJ1-6
CASSTGRAYNSPLHF
TGTGCCAGCAGCACCGGCAGGGCCTATAATTCACCCCTCCACTTT
>TRBV5-4|NA|NA|TRBJ1-6
CASSLGERNNSPLHF
TGTGCCAGCAGCTTGGGGGAGAGGAATAATTCACCCCTCCACTTT
>TRBV7-2|TRBD2|once|TRBJ2-2
CASSLPSGIPLNTGELFF
TGTGCCAGCAGCTTGCCTAGCGGGATCCCTCTGAACACCGGGGAGCTGTTTTTT
>TRBV24-1|NA|NA|TRBJ2-5
CATSDSQGGNGETQYF
TGTGCCACCAGTGATAGTCAGGGAGGAAATGGCGAGACCCAGTACTTC
>TRBV9|NA|NA|TRBJ2-5
CASSVTFLGTQYF
TGTGCCAGCAGCGTAACTTTCCTTGGGACCCAGTACTTC
>TRBV6-5|NA|NA|TRBJ2-7
CASSSKRTEYEQYF
TGTGCCAGCAGTTCCAAGCGGACAGAATACGAGCAGTACTTC
>TRBV5-1|NA|NA|TRBJ2-5
CASSLAPAGNQETQYF
TGCGCCAGCAGCTTGGCCCCCGCAGGGAACCAAGAGACCCAGTACTTC
>TRBV7-2|NA|NA|TRBJ2-7
CASSLADFNTYEQYF
TGTGCCAGCAGCTTAGCAGACTTTAACACCTACGAGCAGTACTTC
>TRBV11-2|TRBD1|NA|TRBJ1-4
CASSSGGYNEKLFF
TGTGCCAGCAGCTCAGGGGGCTATAATGAAAAACTGTTTTTT
>TRBV4-2|NA|NA|TRBJ1-1
CASSQDRRGLGTEAFF
TGTGCCAGCAGCCAAGATCGTAGGGGATTAGGGACTGAAGCTTTCTTT
>TRBV6-5|NA|NA|TRBJ1-5
CASSDSYSNQPQHF
TGTGCCAGCAGCGACAGTTATAGCAATCAGCCCCAGCATTTT
>TRBV19|TRBD2|NA|TRBJ2-7
CASSPRTSGYEQYF
TGTGCCAGTAGTCCCCGGACTAGCGGCTACGAGCAGTACTTC
>TRBV6-5|NA|NA|TRBJ2-7
CASTDTYSYEQYF
TGTGCCAGCACGGACACCTACTCCTACGAGCAGTACTTC
>TRBV11-2|TRBD2|NA|TRBJ2-7
CASSLVGGRGYEQYF
TGTGCCAGCAGCTTAGTGGGCGGGAGGGGGTACGAGCAGTACTTC
>TRBV6-4|NA|NA|TRBJ2-1
CASSDSGWRGGNEQFF
TGTGCCAGCAGTGACTCTGGTTGGAGGGGGGGGAATGAGCAGTTCTTC
>TRBV7-8|NA|NA|TRBJ2-7
CASSPRTDLRNEQYF
TGTGCCAGCAGCCCAAGGACAGACCTGAGGAACGAGCAGTACTTC
>TRBV4-2|NA|NA|TRBJ1-3
CASSQDRPGYSGNTIYF
TGTGCCAGCAGCCAAGATAGGCCAGGGTACTCTGGAAACACCATATATTTT
>TRBV4-3|NA|NA|TRBJ1-2
CASSQGSNSFNYGYTF
TGCGCCAGCAGCCAAGGGTCCAACAGCTTTAACTATGGCTACACCTTC
>TRBV7-2|TRBD2|few|TRBJ2-1
CASSHPLAGGSDEQFF
TGTGCCAGCAGCCACCCCCTAGCGGGAGGGTCGGATGAGCAGTTCTTC
>TRBV6-5|TRBD1|NA|TRBJ1-2
CASSGGYGYTF
TGTGCCAGCTCAGGGGGCTATGGCTACACCTTC